Following are 9 T cell receptor beta chains from one sample sequenced in a study of T cell repertoires in cytomegalovirus infection. TCRdb re-derived calls from the reads in MiXCR, one entry per CDR3 protein. Of about 360,000 distinct CDR3 sequences in the sample, approximately 35% were seen once. Their antigens are not known. The sample in question was cultured PBMCs, obtained from culture after CMV antigen stimulation. The receptors originated from a human donor in good health (CMV status not recorded). Some clones in this sample may be carry-over from other donors' samples.

This clonotype was detected only a few times. This chain connects TRBV27 to TRBJ2-1; no clear D. Trimming removed 7 bases at V and 7 bases at J, with 23 bases between. Germline CDR1 and CDR2: MNHEY and SMNVEV (reference sequence). The CDR3 length is 16 residues. The CDR3 sequence is CASTTFLRRKENEQFF. The CDR3 coding sequence is TGTGCCAGCACTACCTTTTTAAGGAGAAAGGAGAATGAGCAGTTCTTC.

In this sample, this clonotype turned up once. This chain joins TRBV12-3 or TRBV12-4 and TRBJ1-2; D possibly corresponds to TRBD1 (5 bases). The CDR3 has 14 residues. Trimming pared 6 bases from V and 6 bases from J, leaving 17 bases between. The CDR3 protein is CASSPFQGKNGYTF. The CDR3 nucleotides read TGTGCCAGCAGCCCATTCCAGGGTAAGAATGGCTACACCTTC.

The rearrangement uses TRBV19 and TRBJ1-5, with D perhaps TRBD1 (5 bases). The CDR3 covers 14 residues. V shed 10 bases and J shed 6 bases, with 19 bases lying between them. Per germline, CDR1 LNHDA and CDR2 SQIVND (reference sequence). CDR3 protein: CATVGPGLVQPQHF. For the CDR3, the DNA is TGTGCCACCGTCGGGCCAGGGCTGGTTCAGCCCCAGCATTTT.

The chain employs TRBV12-3 or TRBV12-4 and TRBJ1-2; possibly TRBD1 for D (5 bases). Deletions cut 4 bases from V and 6 bases from J, with 18 bases between. The CDR3 totals 15 residues. CDR3 region: CASSSHPGGVNGYTF. The CDR3, as DNA: TGTGCCAGCAGTTCCCACCCCGGGGGAGTGAATGGCTACACCTTC.

This clonotype has more than one count but fewer than ten. The V call is TRBV5-5, the J call TRBJ2-2; D unclear. The CDR3 is 16 amino acids. Trimming removed 4 bases at V and 3 bases at J, with 16 bases between. The germline V gene encodes CDR1 SGHKS and CDR2 YYEKEE (reference sequence). The CDR3 loop reads CASSQTLTTYTGELFF. The CDR3 DNA sequence: TGTGCCAGCAGCCAGACCCTTACGACCTACACCGGGGAGCTGTTTTTT. The full variable domain, completed using reference TRBV5-5 and TRBJ2-2, is DAGVTQSPTHLIKTRGQQVTLRCSPISGHKSVSWYQQVLGQGPQFIFQYYEKEERGRGNFPDRFSARQFPNYSSELNVNALLLGDSALYLCASSQTLTTYTGELFFGEGSRLTVL.

This chain joins TRBV7-6 and TRBJ2-2, with TRBD2 matching over 11 bases. The trim removed 0 bases at V and 4 bases at J, leaving 4 bases unmatched. CDR3 length: 17 amino acids. Germline V gene sequence: CDR1 SGHVS, CDR2 FNYEAQ. CDR3 region: CASSLAGGTSGTGELFF. Written as DNA, the CDR3 is TGTGCCAGCAGCTTAGCGGGGGGGACTAGCGGCACCGGGGAGCTGTTTTTT.

There are a few counts of this clonotype. The chain links TRBV6-2 or TRBV6-3 to TRBJ2-1; no reliable D call. Trimming left V 5 bases short and J 12 bases short, with 14 bases between. There are 12 residues in the CDR3. Per the germline V gene, CDR1 is MNHEY and CDR2 is SVGEGT. The CDR3 here is CASSQPQLGQFF. The CDR3 DNA is TGTGCCAGCAGTCAACCCCAACTTGGGCAGTTCTTC.

This clonotype was seen many times. The V gene is TRBV12-3 or TRBV12-4, the J gene TRBJ2-1, with D possibly matching TRBD2 (6 bases). Trimming took off 6 bases at V and 9 bases at J, with 21 bases between the two ends. The CDR3 has 15 amino acids. CDR3 amino acids: CASSQGGPTAGEQFF. CDR3 in DNA: TGTGCCAGCAGCCAGGGCGGTCCAACAGCGGGTGAGCAGTTCTTC.

The rearrangement joins TRBV12-3 or TRBV12-4 to TRBJ1-5; 10 bases are a match to TRBD1. With 6 bases clipped from V and 5 bases from J, the junction kept 1 base outside the gene matches. CDR3 length: 13 amino acids. The CDR3 here is CASRGTGDQPQHF. For the CDR3, the DNA is TGTGCCAGCAGAGGGACAGGGGATCAGCCCCAGCATTTT.